A single T cell receptor (beta chain) is shown here with its context. Its antigen is not known. Researchers ran the PCR with 60 Vbeta and 13 Jbeta primers. The method was immunoSEQ multiplex PCR; TCRdb's version includes in-frame clones alone and lacks a portion of them. Recorded for this sample: about 110,000 clones. The J segment lost 4 bases and the V segment lost 5 bases, leaving 12 bases of the junction unmatched. The germline V gene encodes CDR1 SGHVS and CDR2 FQNEAQ. The CDR3 spans 17 residues. The data belong to a study of cytomegalovirus exposure and HLA in healthy donors. Study observations and caveats: In a later analysis, several top co-occurrence clusters appeared linked to parvovirus B19, influenza, CMV and Epstein-Barr virus.

This receptor was identified in a young man in good health and CMV-seronegative. The V and J genes are TRBV7-8 and TRBJ2-1; TRBD1 matches at 9 bases. Specimen: PBMCs. CDR3 DNA: TGTGCCAGCAGCGACGCTTTGAGGACAGGGGTATACAATGAGCAGTTCTTC. Translated, it gives CASSDALRTGVYNEQFF.